One sample yielded the 32 T cell receptor beta chains listed below, sequenced in a study of radiotherapy plus CTLA-4 blockade in lung cancer. Sequenced by immunoSEQ multiplex PCR; TCRdb stores in-frame clones only, minus some. The sample contains about 97,000 clones, 65% to 80% of which appear only once. Sequencing was performed on peripheral blood, taken from a patient treated with radiotherapy plus ipilimumab. Receptor source: a human donor with non-small cell lung cancer who had a partial response to radiotherapy plus ipilimumab. Some clones in this sample may be carry-over from other donors' samples.

V is TRBV7-3 and J is TRBJ2-6; D perhaps matches TRBD1 (5 bases). V was shortened by 5 bases and J by 0 bases, with 17 bases between the two germline ends. Per germline, CDR1 SGHTA and CDR2 FQGTGA. This CDR3 spans 18 amino acids. The CDR3 spells CASSPRQLTSSGANVLTF. CDR3 bases: TGTGCCAGCAGCCCTCGACAGCTCACAAGCTCTGGGGCCAACGTCCTGACTTTC.

The chain has TRBV19 and TRBJ2-1; 11 bases align to TRBD2. The V gene's germline CDR1 is LNHDA and CDR2 SQIVND (reference sequence). The CDR3 runs 15 residues. With 4 bases clipped from V and 4 bases from J, the junction kept 3 bases outside the gene matches. This CDR3 reads CASSSIAGGYNEQFF. CDR3 nucleotide sequence: TGTGCCAGTAGTAGTATAGCGGGGGGGTACAATGAGCAGTTCTTC.

The rearrangement links TRBV15 to TRBJ2-5, with D possibly being TRBD1 (6 bases). V was shortened by 0 bases and J by 9 bases, with 14 bases between the two germline ends. The CDR3 runs 14 residues. Germline V gives CDR1 LNHNV, CDR2 YYDKDF (reference sequence). CDR3 DNA sequence: TGTGCCACCAGCAGAGATTTGGCAGGGGATGCCCAGTACTTC. Residues: CATSRDLAGDAQYF.

The chain couples TRBV7-6 to TRBJ2-2; 9 bases line up with TRBD1. Germline values: CDR1 SGHVS, CDR2 FNYEAQ. J gave up 6 bases and V 1 base, and 3 bases lay outside the gene matches. The CDR3 sequence is 15 residues long. CDR3 loop: CASSLGGQGAGELFF. The CDR3 nucleotides read TGTGCCAGCAGCTTAGGGGGACAGGGCGCCGGGGAGCTGTTTTTT.

The chain employs TRBV6-1 and TRBJ2-1; D is unclear. The CDR3 covers 14 residues. Trimming took 7 bases from V and 6 from J, leaving 16 bases between them. Germline CDR1 and CDR2: MNHNS and SASEGT. The CDR3 DNA is TGTGCCAGCAATCGGAGAGAACGTCTCAATGAGCAGTTCTTC. As protein: CASNRRERLNEQFF.

V usage is TRBV5-1 and J usage is TRBJ2-5; D may be TRBD1 (5 bases). The length of the CDR3 is 13 residues. V was cut by 4 bases and J by 2 bases, with 9 bases left in between. Germline V gives CDR1 SGHRS, CDR2 YFSETQ. CDR3 amino acids: CASSLDIQETQYF. The CDR3 DNA reads TGCGCCAGCAGCCTGGACATTCAAGAGACCCAGTACTTC.

This sequence joins TRBV6-5 and TRBJ2-1, with D perhaps TRBD1 (5 bases). The V end was cut by 2 bases, the J end by 0 bases, with 11 bases between. This CDR3 is built from 16 residues. The germline gives CDR1 MNHEY, CDR2 SVGAGI. The CDR3 sequence is CASSYNLGPSYNEQFF. Here the CDR3 DNA reads TGTGCCAGCAGTTACAATCTGGGGCCCTCCTACAATGAGCAGTTCTTC.

This chain uses TRBV7-9 with TRBJ2-7; tentatively, D is TRBD1 (6 bases). The CDR3 is made up of 13 amino acids. V was shortened by 3 bases and J by 3 bases, with 9 bases between the two germline ends. Germline CDR1 and CDR2: SEHNR and FQNEAQ (reference sequence). CDR3 DNA: TGTGCCAGCAGCTTTGGGGGCCGCTACGAGCAGTACTTC. Amino acid sequence: CASSFGGRYEQYF. The whole variable domain, filled in from reference TRBV7-9 and TRBJ2-7, reads DTGVSQNPRHKITKRGQNVTFRCDPISEHNRLYWYRQTLGQGPEFLTYFQNEAQLEKSRLLSDRFSAERPKGSFSTLEIQRTEQGDSAMYLCASSFGGRYEQYFGPGTRLTVT.

This clone was recorded a few times. The chain joins TRBV28 to TRBJ1-5; D possibly corresponds to TRBD1 (5 bases). Germline V gene data show CDR1 as MDHEN and CDR2 as SYDVKM. Trimming removed 5 bases from V and 5 bases from J, with 22 bases in between. The CDR3 is 17 amino acids. This CDR3 is CASSLRQGRLLHQPQHF. As DNA, the CDR3 is TGTGCCAGCAGTCTTCGGCAGGGTCGATTGCTGCATCAGCCCCAGCATTTT.

The chain carries TRBV10-2 and TRBJ2-5; 7 bases map to TRBD2. CDR3 length equals 14 residues. Germline loops: CDR1 WSHSY, CDR2 SAAADI. V shed 11 bases and J 7 bases; nucleotides not matched to a gene: 16. CDR3: CACGMGGTGGTQYF. The CDR3 DNA sequence: TGCGCCTGCGGTATGGGAGGAACGGGGGGGACCCAGTACTTC.

The chain joins TRBV2 to TRBJ1-1; 9 bases align to TRBD1. The CDR3 totals 14 residues. With 5 bases clipped from V and 7 bases from J, the junction kept 8 bases outside the gene matches. CDR1 and CDR2 (germline): SNHLY, FYNNEI. As DNA, the CDR3 is TGTGCCAGCAGTCGGGACAGGGCAGTCGGTGAAGCTTTCTTT. Residues: CASSRDRAVGEAFF.

The CDR3 loop reads CASSPQPGQPQHF. CDR3 in DNA: TGTGCCAGCTCACCCCAACCGGGGCAGCCCCAGCATTTT. This rearrangement joins TRBV18 to TRBJ1-5; unclear D gene. The V gene lost 3 bases and the J gene lost 7 bases, with 10 bases spanning the gap. Germline V gives CDR1 KGHSH, CDR2 LQKENI. The length of the CDR3 is 13 residues.

Remarks on this clone: The junction departs from germline at one end; a sequencing error may be responsible. The chain uses TRBV5-1 and TRBJ1-2; D not resolved. This CDR3 has 12 residues. Per germline, CDR1 SGHRS and CDR2 YFSETQ. CDR3 sequence reads: CASSQDWEGYTF. The CDR3 DNA reads as TGTGCCAGCAGCCAGGACTGGGAGGGCTACACCTTC.

The chain is built from TRBV9 and TRBJ2-5; perhaps TRBD1 as D (7 bases). The V gene's germline CDR1 is SGDLS and CDR2 YYNGEE. This CDR3 comprises 14 residues. Trimming removed 6 bases at V and 7 bases at J, with 19 bases between. Written as DNA, the CDR3 is TGTGCCAGCAACCCAGGGGGGTTAGCTACGACCCAGTACTTC. It translates to CASNPGGLATTQYF.

The chain has TRBV5-1 and TRBJ2-6; TRBD1 aligns across 7 bases. The CDR3 spans 15 residues. Germline V gene lookup returns CDR1 SGHRS and CDR2 YFSETQ. The J segment lost 2 bases and the V segment lost 4 bases, leaving 3 bases of the junction unmatched. The CDR3 DNA reads as TGCGCCAGCAGCCCCCAGGGGGCTGGGGCCAACGTCCTGACTTTC. Amino acids: CASSPQGAGANVLTF.

The V gene is TRBV19, the J gene TRBJ2-2; 11 bases line up with TRBD2. Trimming took 2 bases from V and 6 from J; bases not matched to a gene: 5. This CDR3 has 16 amino acids. Germline-derived CDR1 and CDR2 are LNHDA and SQIVND (reference sequence). The CDR3 is CASSISTSGGSGELFF. In nucleotides, the CDR3 is TGTGCCAGTAGTATATCTACTAGCGGGGGCTCCGGGGAGCTGTTTTTT. The complete variable domain, with remaining parts taken from reference TRBV19 and TRBJ2-2, reads DGGITQSPKYLFRKEGQNVTLSCEQNLNHDAMYWYRQDPGQGLRLIYYSQIVNDFQKGDIAEGYSVSREKKESFPLTVTSAQKNPTAFYLCASSISTSGGSGELFFGEGSRLTVL.

V and J are TRBV5-1 and TRBJ2-3; 16 bases match TRBD2. The CDR3 is 18 residues long. After removal of 3 bases from V and 2 bases from J, the junction contained 6 bases not matched to a gene. Germline CDR1 reads SGHRS; CDR2 reads YFSETQ. CDR3 in DNA: TGCGCCAGCAGCTCGGGACTAGCGGGGGGGACCGTCACAGATACGCAGTATTTT. Protein: CASSSGLAGGTVTDTQYF.

The chain recombines TRBV6-1 with TRBJ2-3; tentatively, D is TRBD2 (6 bases). Trimming removed 6 bases from V and 4 bases from J, with 17 bases in between. Germline V gene lookup returns CDR1 MNHNS and CDR2 SASEGT. This CDR3 contains 15 residues. CDR3 loop: CASRAGTGLSDTQYF. In nucleotides, the CDR3 is TGTGCCAGCAGAGCCGGGACTGGTCTGTCAGATACGCAGTATTTT.

The V and J genes are TRBV5-6 and TRBJ1-4; 7 bases match TRBD1. CDR1 SGHDT and CDR2 YYEEEE come from the germline V gene. The V and J ends lost 4 bases and 1 base, in that order; junction bases with no gene match: 7. The CDR3 spans 16 residues. CDR3: CASSETGVGTNEKLFF. The DNA for the CDR3 is TGTGCCAGCAGCGAAACAGGGGTTGGAACTAATGAAAAACTGTTTTTT.

This chain joins TRBV29-1 and TRBJ2-6, with TRBD1 matching 10 bases. In germline, CDR1 is SQVTM, CDR2 ANQGSEA. Germline trimming cut 4 bases from V and 2 bases from J; bases unmatched to any gene: 11. This CDR3 region has 18 residues. CDR3 amino acids: CSVAPPGQGHPGANVLTF. As DNA, the CDR3 is TGCAGCGTTGCCCCTCCGGGACAGGGGCATCCTGGGGCCAACGTCCTGACTTTC.

The rearrangement joins TRBV7-2 to TRBJ2-1; D is possibly TRBD2 (5 bases). This CDR3 has 15 amino acids. Germline-derived CDR1 and CDR2 are SGHTA and FQGNSA. Trimming removed 1 base from V and 6 bases from J, with 13 bases in between. The chain's CDR3 is CASSLVGFRGNEQFF. The CDR3 coding sequence is TGTGCCAGCAGCTTAGTGGGCTTCCGGGGCAATGAGCAGTTCTTC.

This clone was picked up one time. The chain uses TRBV5-6 and TRBJ1-2, with D perhaps TRBD1 (5 bases). This CDR3 contains 14 residues. Germline V CDR1 and CDR2: SGHDT, YYEEEE. Trimming took 7 bases from V and 4 from J, leaving 17 bases between them. CDR3 in DNA: TGTGCCAGCCGGGGGAGGATCGGGGGCTATGGCTACACCTTC. It codes for CASRGRIGGYGYTF.

This chain uses TRBV30 with TRBJ2-4; tentative D call: TRBD2 (6 bases). In germline, CDR1 is GTSNPN, CDR2 SVGIG (reference sequence). This CDR3 has 12 residues. Deletions cut 4 bases from V and 9 bases from J, with 13 bases between. The DNA for the CDR3 is TGTGCCTGGAACCTAGCCGGGGGCATTCAGTACTTC. Residues: CAWNLAGGIQYF.

CDR3 residues: CASRGVLAEETQYF. The CDR3 DNA reads as TGCGCCAGCAGGGGAGTACTAGCGGAAGAGACCCAGTACTTC. The V gene is TRBV5-1, the J gene TRBJ2-5; the match to TRBD2 covers 8 bases. Germline V lookup: CDR1 SGHRS, CDR2 YFSETQ. The CDR3 length is 14 residues. Trimming at V came to 5 bases and at J to 3 bases, leaving 6 bases not matched to a gene.

The chain couples TRBV5-4 to TRBJ2-1; 7 nucleotides agree with TRBD2. Per the germline V gene, CDR1 is SGHNT and CDR2 is YYREEE (reference sequence). The length of the CDR3 is 13 residues. After removal of 6 bases from V and 13 bases from J, the junction contained 13 bases not matched to a gene. The CDR3 sequence is CASKGRREEGQFF. In DNA, the CDR3 is TGTGCCAGCAAAGGACGACGGGAGGAGGGACAGTTCTTC.

This clone was observed a few times. The J gene is TRBJ1-5, the V gene TRBV5-5; 10 bases line up with TRBD1. Germline assignment: CDR1 SGHKS and CDR2 YYEKEE (reference sequence). The V and J ends lost 2 bases and 10 bases, in that order; junction bases with no gene match: 6. The CDR3 extends over 14 amino acids. The chain's CDR3 is CASSFGQGGYPQHF. CDR3 nucleotide sequence: TGTGCCAGCAGCTTCGGACAGGGGGGCTATCCCCAGCATTTT.

The chain joins TRBV6-1 to TRBJ2-7, with a weak D call TRBD1 (6 bases). The CDR3 totals 14 residues. Germline V lookup: CDR1 MNHNS, CDR2 SASEGT. Trimming left V 7 bases short and J 6 bases short, with 19 bases between. In nucleotides, the CDR3 is TGTGCCAGCACCCGAGTCGCAGGGGTGGGCGAGCAGTACTTC. Protein sequence: CASTRVAGVGEQYF.

This clone has only a few counts. The chain is built from TRBV7-9 and TRBJ2-7; D may be TRBD2 (5 bases). This CDR3 comprises 16 residues. Trimming cost V 1 base and J 0 bases, with 13 bases left between them. CDR1 is SEHNR and CDR2 is FQNEAQ in the germline V gene (reference sequence). CDR3 sequence (DNA): TGTGCCAGCAGCTTAGTTGGTAGCGTAGGCTCCTACGAGCAGTACTTC. Translating it yields CASSLVGSVGSYEQYF.

The rearrangement links TRBV28 to TRBJ2-3, with D possibly TRBD2 on 6 matching bases. Germline-derived CDR1 and CDR2 are MDHEN and SYDVKM. V was clipped by 3 bases and J by 0 bases, with 13 bases between them. This CDR3 has 16 residues. The CDR3 spells CASSFGGSGSTDTQYF. CDR3 coding DNA: TGTGCCAGCAGTTTTGGGGGTAGCGGTAGCACAGATACGCAGTATTTT.

The sample holds a few counts of this clone. J is TRBJ1-1 and V is TRBV7-9; a weak D match, TRBD1 (5 bases). Germline V CDR1 and CDR2: SEHNR, FQNEAQ (reference sequence). The CDR3 sequence is 14 residues long. V was shortened by 4 bases and J by 2 bases, with 11 bases between the two germline ends. The CDR3 is CASSSGLINTEAFF. The DNA of the CDR3 is TGTGCCAGCAGCTCGGGACTGATAAACACTGAAGCTTTCTTT.

Written as DNA, the CDR3 is TGTGCCAGCAGCGTGGACAGGAACAATGAGCAGTTCTTC. Protein sequence: CASSVDRNNEQFF. The J gene is TRBJ2-1, the V gene TRBV5-4, with 7 positions matching TRBD1. Germline values: CDR1 SGHNT, CDR2 YYREEE (reference sequence). The CDR3 consists of 13 residues. After removal of 4 bases from V and 5 bases from J, the junction contained 3 bases not matched to a gene.

The chain couples TRBV5-4 to TRBJ2-5; 10 positions agree with TRBD2. The CDR3 is 17 residues long. Trimming cost V 4 bases and J 5 bases; bases outside gene matches: 14. Germline V gene data show CDR1 as SGHNT and CDR2 as YYREEE (reference sequence). CDR3 sequence reads: CASSRGGAGGLGETQYF. The CDR3 nucleotides are TGTGCCAGCAGCCGAGGCGGAGCGGGGGGGCTGGGGGAGACCCAGTACTTC.